Below, 2 T cell receptor beta chains from the same sample are listed, as sequenced in a study of early T cells in non-severe SARS-CoV-2 infection. TCRdb processed the 5' RACE reads anew with MiXCR; each CDR3 protein has one entry. Among approximately 70,000 distinct CDR3 sequences, around 10% were seen once, and the ten largest hold 4% to 5%. Sequenced sample: whole blood. The source of these receptors is an adult who was a healthcare worker with PCR-confirmed SARS-CoV-2 infection or an uninfected control (not recorded which).

This rearrangement joins TRBV11-2 to TRBJ2-1; a weak D match, TRBD2 (6 bases). CDR1 is SGHAT and CDR2 is FQNNGV in the germline V gene. Trimming pared 5 bases from V and 4 bases from J, leaving 9 bases between. CDR3 size: 13 residues. CDR3 bases: TGTGCCAGCAGCCGTGGGGGGTACAATGAGCAGTTCTTC. It encodes CASSRGGYNEQFF.

J is TRBJ2-7 and V is TRBV6-5, with 8 bases aligning to TRBD1. The CDR3 contains 14 residues. V shed 7 bases, J shed 1 base, and the junction held 6 bases outside the gene matches. CDR1 and CDR2 from the germline V gene are MNHEY and SVGAGI. The DNA for the CDR3 is TGTGCCAGCAAAAGGACAGGGACATCCTACGAGCAGTACTTC. Translation gives CASKRTGTSYEQYF.